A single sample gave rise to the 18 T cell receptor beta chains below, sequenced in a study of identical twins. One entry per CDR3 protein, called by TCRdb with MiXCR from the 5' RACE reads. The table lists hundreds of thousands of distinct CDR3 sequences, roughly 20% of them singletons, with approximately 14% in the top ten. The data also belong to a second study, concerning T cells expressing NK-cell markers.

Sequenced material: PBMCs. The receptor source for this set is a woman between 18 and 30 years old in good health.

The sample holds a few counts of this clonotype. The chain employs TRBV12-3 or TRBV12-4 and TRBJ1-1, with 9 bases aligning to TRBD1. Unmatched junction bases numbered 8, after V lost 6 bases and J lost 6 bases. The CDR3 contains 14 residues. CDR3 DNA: TGTGCCAGCAGGCCTGGGACAGGGAGCGCTGAAGCTTTCTTT. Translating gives CASRPGTGSAEAFF.

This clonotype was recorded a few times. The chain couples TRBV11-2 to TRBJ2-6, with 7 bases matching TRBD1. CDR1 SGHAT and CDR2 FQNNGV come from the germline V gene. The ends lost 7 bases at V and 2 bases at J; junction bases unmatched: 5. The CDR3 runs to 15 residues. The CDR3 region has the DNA TGTGCCAGCACGGTTGACAGGGCTGGGGCCAACGTCCTGACTTTC. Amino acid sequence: CASTVDRAGANVLTF.

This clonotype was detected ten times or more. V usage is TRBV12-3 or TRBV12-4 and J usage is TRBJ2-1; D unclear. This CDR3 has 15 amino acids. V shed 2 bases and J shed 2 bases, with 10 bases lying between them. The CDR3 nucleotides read TGTGCCAGCAGTTTAATTTACTCAACCTACAATGAGCAGTTCTTC. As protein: CASSLIYSTYNEQFF.

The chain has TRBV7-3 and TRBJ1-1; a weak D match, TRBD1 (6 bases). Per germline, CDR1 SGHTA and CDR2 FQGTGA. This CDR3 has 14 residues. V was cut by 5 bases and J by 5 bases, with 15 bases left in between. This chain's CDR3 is CASSGRTVWTEAFF. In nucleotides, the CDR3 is TGTGCCAGCAGCGGGAGGACAGTCTGGACTGAAGCTTTCTTT.

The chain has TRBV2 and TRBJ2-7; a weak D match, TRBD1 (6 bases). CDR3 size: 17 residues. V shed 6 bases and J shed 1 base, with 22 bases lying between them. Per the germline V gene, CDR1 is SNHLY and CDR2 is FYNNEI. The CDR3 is CASSSPTTGQTSYEQYF. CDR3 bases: TGTGCCAGCAGCAGCCCAACCACGGGACAAACATCCTACGAGCAGTACTTC.

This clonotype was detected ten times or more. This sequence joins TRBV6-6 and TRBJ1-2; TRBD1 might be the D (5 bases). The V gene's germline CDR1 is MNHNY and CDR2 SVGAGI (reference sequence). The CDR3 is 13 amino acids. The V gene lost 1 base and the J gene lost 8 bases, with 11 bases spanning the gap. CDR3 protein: CASSYWQGQGYTF. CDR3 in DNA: TGTGCCAGCAGTTACTGGCAGGGCCAAGGCTACACCTTC.

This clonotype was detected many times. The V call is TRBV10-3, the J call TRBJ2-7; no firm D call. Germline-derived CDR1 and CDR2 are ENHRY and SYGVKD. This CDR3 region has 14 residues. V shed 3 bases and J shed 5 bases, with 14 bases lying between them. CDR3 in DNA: TGTGCCATCAGTGATGCCCCCATTACCCACGAGCAGTACTTC. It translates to CAISDAPITHEQYF.

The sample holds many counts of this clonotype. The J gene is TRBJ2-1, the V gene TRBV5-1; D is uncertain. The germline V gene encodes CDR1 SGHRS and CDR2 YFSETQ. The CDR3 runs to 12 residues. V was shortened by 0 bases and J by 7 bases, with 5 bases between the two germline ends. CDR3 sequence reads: CASSLEVNEQFF. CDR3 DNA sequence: TGCGCCAGCAGCTTGGAGGTAAATGAGCAGTTCTTC.

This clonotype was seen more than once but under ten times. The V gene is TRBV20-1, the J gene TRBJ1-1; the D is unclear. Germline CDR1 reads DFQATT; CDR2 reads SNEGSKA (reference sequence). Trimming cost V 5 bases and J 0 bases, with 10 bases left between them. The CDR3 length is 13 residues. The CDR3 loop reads CSARRSLNTEAFF. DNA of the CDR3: TGCAGTGCTCGCAGGAGCCTGAACACTGAAGCTTTCTTT.

This chain's CDR3 is CASSFGSGLYGYTF. In DNA, the CDR3 is TGTGCCAGCAGCTTTGGTTCAGGCCTCTATGGCTACACCTTC. This chain links TRBV7-9 with TRBJ1-2; D is unclear. CDR1 and CDR2 (germline): SEHNR, FQNEAQ (reference sequence). V lost 3 bases and J 4 bases, leaving 12 bases between the germline ends. This CDR3 region has 14 residues.

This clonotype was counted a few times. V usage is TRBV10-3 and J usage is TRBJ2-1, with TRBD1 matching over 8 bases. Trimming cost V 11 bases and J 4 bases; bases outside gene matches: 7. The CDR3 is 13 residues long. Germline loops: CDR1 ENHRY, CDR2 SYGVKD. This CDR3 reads CAPQGAGYNEQFF. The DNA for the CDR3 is TGTGCCCCCCAGGGGGCGGGGTACAATGAGCAGTTCTTC.

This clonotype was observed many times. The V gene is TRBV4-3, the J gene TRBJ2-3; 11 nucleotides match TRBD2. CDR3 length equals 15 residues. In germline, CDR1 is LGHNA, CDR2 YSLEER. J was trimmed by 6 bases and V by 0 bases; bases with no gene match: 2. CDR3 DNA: TGCGCCAGCAGCCAAGAGCCTAGCGGGGGGGATACGCAGTATTTT. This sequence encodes CASSQEPSGGDTQYF.

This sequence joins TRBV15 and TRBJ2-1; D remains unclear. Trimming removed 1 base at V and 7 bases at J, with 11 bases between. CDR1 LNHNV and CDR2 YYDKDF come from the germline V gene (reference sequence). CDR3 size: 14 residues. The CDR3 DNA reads TGTGCCACCAGCAGAGGTAGCCCTTTAAATGAGCAGTTCTTC. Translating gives CATSRGSPLNEQFF.

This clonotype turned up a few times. The CDR3 here is CASSYSIGGQWTEAFF. The CDR3 DNA is TGTGCCAGCAGTTACTCGATCGGGGGGCAGTGGACTGAAGCTTTCTTT. The chain has TRBV6-5 and TRBJ1-1; weak D call: TRBD1 (6 bases). Looked up from germline, CDR1 is MNHEY and CDR2 is SVGAGI. This CDR3 has 16 residues. V lost 0 bases and J lost 5, with 16 bases in between.

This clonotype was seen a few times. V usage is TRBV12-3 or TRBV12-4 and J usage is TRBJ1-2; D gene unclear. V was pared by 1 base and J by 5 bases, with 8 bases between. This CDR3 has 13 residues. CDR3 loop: CASSLGGRYGYTF. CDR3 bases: TGTGCCAGCAGTTTAGGGGGTCGGTATGGCTACACCTTC.

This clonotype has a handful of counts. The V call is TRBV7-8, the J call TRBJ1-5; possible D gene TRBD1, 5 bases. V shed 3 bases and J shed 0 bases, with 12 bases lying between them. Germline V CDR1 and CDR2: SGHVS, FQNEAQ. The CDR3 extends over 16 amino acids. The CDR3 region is CASSLGRIYSNQPQHF. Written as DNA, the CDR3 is TGTGCCAGCAGCTTGGGGCGGATATATAGCAATCAGCCCCAGCATTTT.

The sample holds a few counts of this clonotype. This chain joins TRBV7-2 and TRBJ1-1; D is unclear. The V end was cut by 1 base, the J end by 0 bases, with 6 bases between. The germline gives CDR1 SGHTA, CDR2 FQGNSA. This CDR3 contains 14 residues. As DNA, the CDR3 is TGTGCCAGCAGCTTAGTTCTGATGAACACTGAAGCTTTCTTT. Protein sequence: CASSLVLMNTEAFF.

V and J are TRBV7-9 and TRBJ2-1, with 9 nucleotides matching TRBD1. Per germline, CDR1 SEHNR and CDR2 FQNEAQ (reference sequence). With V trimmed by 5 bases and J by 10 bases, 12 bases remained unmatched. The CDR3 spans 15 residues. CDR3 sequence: CASSDDRGGSKEQFF. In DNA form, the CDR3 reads TGTGCCAGCAGCGACGACAGGGGGGGCTCCAAGGAGCAGTTCTTC.